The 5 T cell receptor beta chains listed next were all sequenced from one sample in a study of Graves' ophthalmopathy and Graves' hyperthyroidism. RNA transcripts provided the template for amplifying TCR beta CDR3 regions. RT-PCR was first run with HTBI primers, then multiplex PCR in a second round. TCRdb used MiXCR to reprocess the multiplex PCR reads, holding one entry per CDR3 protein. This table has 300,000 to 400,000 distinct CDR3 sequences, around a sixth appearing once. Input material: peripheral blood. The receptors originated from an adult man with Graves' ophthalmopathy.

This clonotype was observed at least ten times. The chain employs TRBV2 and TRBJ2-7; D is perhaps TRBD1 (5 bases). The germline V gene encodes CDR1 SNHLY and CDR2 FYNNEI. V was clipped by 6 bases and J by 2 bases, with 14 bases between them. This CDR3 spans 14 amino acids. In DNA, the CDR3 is TGTGCCAGCAGGTTTGGGCAGGGCCCCTACGAGCAGTACTTC. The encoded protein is CASRFGQGPYEQYF.

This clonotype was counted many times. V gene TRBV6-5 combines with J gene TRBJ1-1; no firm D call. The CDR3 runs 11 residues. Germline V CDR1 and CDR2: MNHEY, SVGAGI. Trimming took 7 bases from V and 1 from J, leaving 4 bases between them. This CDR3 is CASIQNTEAFF. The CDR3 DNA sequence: TGTGCCAGCATACAGAACACTGAAGCTTTCTTT.

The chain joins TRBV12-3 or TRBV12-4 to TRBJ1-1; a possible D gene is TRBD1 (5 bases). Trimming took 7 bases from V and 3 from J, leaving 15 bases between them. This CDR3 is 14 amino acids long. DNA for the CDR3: TGTGCCAGCACTCGAGGGTGGGGGGACACTGAAGCTTTCTTT. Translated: CASTRGWGDTEAFF.

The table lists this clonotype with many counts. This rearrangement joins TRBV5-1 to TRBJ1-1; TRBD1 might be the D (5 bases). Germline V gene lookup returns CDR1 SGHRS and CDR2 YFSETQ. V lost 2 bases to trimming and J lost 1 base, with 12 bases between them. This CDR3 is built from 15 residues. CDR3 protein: CASSLVGQGNTEAFF. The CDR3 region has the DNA TGCGCCAGCAGCTTAGTCGGCCAGGGGAACACTGAAGCTTTCTTT.

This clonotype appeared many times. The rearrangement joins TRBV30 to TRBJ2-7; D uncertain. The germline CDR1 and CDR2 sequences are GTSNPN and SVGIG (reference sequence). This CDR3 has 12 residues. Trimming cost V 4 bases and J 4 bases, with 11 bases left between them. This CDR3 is CAWMAATYEQYF. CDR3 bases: TGTGCCTGGATGGCAGCTACTTACGAGCAGTACTTC.